The rows below give T cell receptor beta chains drawn from one sample of a study of HIV-infected patients and healthy controls. TCRdb re-derived calls from the 5' RACE reads in MiXCR, one entry per CDR3 protein. The sample comprises over 15,000 distinct CDR3 sequences, roughly 8.2% of which are singletons, and about 2.6% rests with the top ten. Sequencing input: blood. The source of these receptors is an adult in good health. Both conserved end residues are part of each CDR3. The D gene is left open where the match is weak. Clone size is stated in some rows and not others, as once, few, many or a class when expanded.

D: -; V: TRBV10-3; length: 16; size: few; J: TRBJ2-7; DNA: TGTGCCATCAGTGGGACGGCCCGGGGTCCCCCCTACGAGCAGTACTTC; CDR3: CAISGTARGPPYEQYF
D: -; V: TRBV20-1; length: 17; size: medium-sized; J: TRBJ1-1; DNA: TGCAGTGCTAGAGATAATTTCGGACAGAGATTGAACACTGAAGCTTTCTTT; CDR3: CSARDNFGQRLNTEAFF
D: -; V: TRBV6-5; length: 16; size: many; J: TRBJ2-1; DNA: TGTGCCAGCAGTTACTCTTGGCGAAGCTCCTACAATGAGCAGTTCTTC; CDR3: CASSYSWRSSYNEQFF
D: -; V: TRBV6-5; length: 13; size: medium-sized; J: TRBJ2-1; DNA: TGTGCCAGCAGTTACTCGTTTGCGGGGAAGCAGTTCTTC; CDR3: CASSYSFAGKQFF
D: TRBD2; V: TRBV29-1; length: 17; size: medium-sized; J: TRBJ2-5; DNA: TGCAGCGTTGAAGATCATAGACTAGCGGGAGTTGGAGAGACCCAGTACTTC; CDR3: CSVEDHRLAGVGETQYF
D: -; V: TRBV7-9; length: 13; size: many; J: TRBJ2-7; DNA: TGTGCCAGCAGCCCGTCACCGAGCAGTTGGCAGTACTTC; CDR3: CASSPSPSSWQYF
D: TRBD1; V: TRBV18; length: 12; size: -; J: TRBJ1-1; DNA: TGTGCCAGCTCACCGGGGACAGTCGAAGCTTTCTTT; CDR3: CASSPGTVEAFF
D: -; V: TRBV28; length: 16; size: -; J: TRBJ1-4; DNA: TGTGCCAGCAGTTTAGGTGGTACGGCGCCTAATGAAAAACTGTTTTTT; CDR3: CASSLGGTAPNEKLFF
D: -; V: TRBV28; length: 19; size: few; J: TRBJ1-6; DNA: TGTGCCAGCCGCTACAGGGTTCTGTCTCCGAGCTCCTATAATTCACCCCTCCACTTT; CDR3: CASRYRVLSPSSYNSPLHF
D: -; V: TRBV6-5; length: 14; size: medium-sized; J: TRBJ2-1; DNA: TGTGCCAGCAGTCGGGACTTCTCCTACAATGAGCAGTTCTTC; CDR3: CASSRDFSYNEQFF
D: TRBD1; V: TRBV28; length: 13; size: many; J: TRBJ1-1; DNA: TGTGCCAGCAGTCGGACAGGGGGTCCTGAAGCTTTCTTT; CDR3: CASSRTGGPEAFF
D: TRBD2; V: TRBV6-5; length: 17; size: few; J: TRBJ2-2; DNA: TGTGCCAGCAGTTACTCGAGGACTAGCCCTAGCACCGGGGAGCTGTTTTTT; CDR3: CASSYSRTSPSTGELFF
D: -; V: TRBV25-1; length: 17; size: -; J: TRBJ2-5; DNA: TGTGCCAGCAGTGAAAGTATTGGGACAAGACACCAAGAGACCCAGTACTTC; CDR3: CASSESIGTRHQETQYF
D: -; V: TRBV27; length: 12; size: many; J: TRBJ2-7; DNA: TGTGCCAGCGCTTCCGAGTTTCGCGAGCAGTACTTC; CDR3: CASASEFREQYF
D: -; V: TRBV12-3/TRBV12-4; length: 12; size: many; J: TRBJ1-2; DNA: TGTGCCAGCAGTCGGCTAGGCTATGGCTACACCTTC; CDR3: CASSRLGYGYTF
D: -; V: TRBV6-5; length: 17; size: many; J: TRBJ2-7; DNA: TGTGCCAGCAGTTACTCGGGGGGAACATGGGACAGCTACGAGCAGTACTTC; CDR3: CASSYSGGTWDSYEQYF
D: -; V: TRBV30; length: 13; size: few; J: TRBJ2-1; DNA: TGTGCCTGGAGTGTCGACACCTACAATGAGCAGTTCTTC; CDR3: CAWSVDTYNEQFF
D: -; V: TRBV7-6; length: 13; size: many; J: TRBJ2-3; DNA: TGTGCCAGCAGCTCACCCATCACAGATACGCAGTATTTT; CDR3: CASSSPITDTQYF
D: -; V: TRBV14; length: 19; size: many; J: TRBJ2-4; DNA: TGTGCCAGCAGCCAAGATAGTTTCGGAGTCCGACTAGCCAAAAACATTCAGTACTTC; CDR3: CASSQDSFGVRLAKNIQYF
D: TRBD2; V: TRBV13; length: 14; size: medium-sized; J: TRBJ2-1; DNA: TGTGCCAGCAGCTTAAGCCTAGCGGGGAGTGAGCAGTTCTTC; CDR3: CASSLSLAGSEQFF
D: TRBD1; V: TRBV7-9; length: 15; size: many; J: TRBJ2-3; DNA: TGTGCCAGCAGCATCGGACAGGGGGGTACAGATACGCAGTATTTT; CDR3: CASSIGQGGTDTQYF
D: TRBD2; V: TRBV6-2/TRBV6-3; length: 20; size: many; J: TRBJ2-1; DNA: TGTGCCAGCAGTTACACGCCGGGACTAGCTTCCAACCCCAGATCGGATGAGCAGTTCTTC; CDR3: CASSYTPGLASNPRSDEQFF
D: -; V: TRBV24-1; length: 14; size: many; J: TRBJ1-2; DNA: TGTGCCACCAGTGATCCCCCCAGAAACTATGGCTACACCTTC; CDR3: CATSDPPRNYGYTF
D: -; V: TRBV5-4; length: 14; size: -; J: TRBJ2-5; DNA: TGTGCCAGCAGCTTGTCAAGCGGTCAAGAGACCCATTACTTC; CDR3: CASSLSSGQETHYF
D: TRBD2; V: TRBV7-6; length: 16; size: -; J: TRBJ2-3; DNA: TGTGCCAGCAGCTTAGGGAGCGGGACGACGACAGATACGCAGTATTTT; CDR3: CASSLGSGTTTDTQYF
D: -; V: TRBV30; length: 14; size: many; J: TRBJ1-2; DNA: TGTGCCTGGTTCCGGGACACTAAAAGCGGTGGCTACACCTTC; CDR3: CAWFRDTKSGGYTF
D: -; V: TRBV5-4; length: 14; size: many; J: TRBJ2-5; DNA: TGTGCCAGCAGCTTGGGTCAGAACCCGGAGACCCAGTACTTC; CDR3: CASSLGQNPETQYF
D: -; V: TRBV11-2; length: 15; size: -; J: TRBJ2-7; DNA: TGTGCCAGCAGCCCCCCGGACCACAAGAGCGACGAGCAGTACTTC; CDR3: CASSPPDHKSDEQYF
D: -; V: TRBV27; length: 14; size: many; J: TRBJ1-1; DNA: TGTGCCAGCAGTGCACAGGGACCTAACACTGAAGCTTTCTTT; CDR3: CASSAQGPNTEAFF
D: -; V: TRBV24-1; length: 15; size: many; J: TRBJ2-5; DNA: TGTGCCACCAGTGAATCGGGGGTTCTCTCAGAGACCCAGTACTTC; CDR3: CATSESGVLSETQYF
D: -; V: TRBV12-3/TRBV12-4; length: 16; size: -; J: TRBJ1-6; DNA: TGTGCCAGCAGTTTCTCTCGGACGGCGCCCAATTCACCCCTCCACTTT; CDR3: CASSFSRTAPNSPLHF
D: TRBD1; V: TRBV6-5; length: 15; size: many; J: TRBJ2-7; DNA: TGTGCCAGCACTCCCGGGACAGGGAGCTCCTACGAGCAGTACTTC; CDR3: CASTPGTGSSYEQYF
D: -; V: TRBV2; length: 15; size: many; J: TRBJ1-4; DNA: TGTGCCAGCAGTGAAAAGGGGACAACGGGTGAAAAACTGTTTTTT; CDR3: CASSEKGTTGEKLFF
D: -; V: TRBV9; length: 15; size: -; J: TRBJ1-1; DNA: TGTGCCAGCAGCGTAGAGTCAGGGGAGGACACTGAAGCTTTCTTT; CDR3: CASSVESGEDTEAFF
D: -; V: TRBV29-1; length: 12; size: many; J: TRBJ2-1; DNA: TGCAGCGTTGCCGTCGGGTTTAATGAGCAGTTCTTC; CDR3: CSVAVGFNEQFF
D: -; V: TRBV28; length: 12; size: few; J: TRBJ2-3; DNA: TGTGCCAGCACCTCGCTAAGGGATACGCAGTATTTT; CDR3: CASTSLRDTQYF
D: TRBD1; V: TRBV19; length: 15; size: -; J: TRBJ2-5; DNA: TGTGCCAGTAGTATAGTCCCGACAGGGGAAGAGACCCAGTACTTC; CDR3: CASSIVPTGEETQYF
D: TRBD2; V: TRBV12-3/TRBV12-4; length: 15; size: many; J: TRBJ2-1; DNA: TGTGCCAGCAGTTTTATGTCTAGCGGTTACAATGAGCAGTTCTTC; CDR3: CASSFMSSGYNEQFF
D: -; V: TRBV20-1; length: 11; size: many; J: TRBJ1-1; DNA: TGCAGTGCTAGTAGGAGCACTGAAGCTTTCTTT; CDR3: CSASRSTEAFF
D: -; V: TRBV3-1; length: 15; size: few; J: TRBJ1-1; DNA: TGTGCCAGCAGCCCCATACGGCCAGGGGCGGCTGAAGCTTTCTTT; CDR3: CASSPIRPGAAEAFF
D: -; V: TRBV7-2; length: 17; size: many; J: TRBJ1-4; DNA: TGTGCCAGCAGCCTGAGGGACCGATTCTTAACTAATGAAAAACTGTTTTTT; CDR3: CASSLRDRFLTNEKLFF
D: TRBD1; V: TRBV7-2; length: 13; size: -; J: TRBJ1-5; DNA: TGTGCCAGCAGCGTAGACAGGGACCAGCCCCAGCATTTT; CDR3: CASSVDRDQPQHF
D: -; V: TRBV2; length: 11; size: medium-sized; J: TRBJ2-5; DNA: TGTGCAAGCACGGGCCCAGAGACCCAGTACTTC; CDR3: CASTGPETQYF
D: -; V: TRBV7-7; length: 14; size: -; J: TRBJ2-5; DNA: TGTGCCAGCAGCCCATCCGGGGCCGGAGAGACCCAGTACTTC; CDR3: CASSPSGAGETQYF
D: -; V: TRBV7-9; length: 17; size: many; J: TRBJ2-5; DNA: TGTGCCAGCAGCTCTAACCAGGGCATGGGGCGGTGGGAGACCCAGTACTTC; CDR3: CASSSNQGMGRWETQYF
D: -; V: TRBV27; length: 12; size: few; J: TRBJ2-2; DNA: TGTGCCAGCAGTTTACTGACCGGGGAGCTGTTTTTT; CDR3: CASSLLTGELFF
D: -; V: TRBV6-4; length: 15; size: -; J: TRBJ2-1; DNA: TGTGCCAGCAGTGCCATAGAGAGCTCCTACAATGAGCAGTTCTTC; CDR3: CASSAIESSYNEQFF
D: TRBD2; V: TRBV11-2; length: 17; size: medium-sized; J: TRBJ2-1; DNA: TGTGCCAGCAGCTTAGGTCTAGCGGGAGGTCCAGACAATGAGCAGTTCTTC; CDR3: CASSLGLAGGPDNEQFF
D: -; V: TRBV5-6; length: 14; size: many; J: TRBJ1-1; DNA: TGTGCCAGCAGCTTGCTCAGCTTTGGCACTGAAGCTTTCTTT; CDR3: CASSLLSFGTEAFF
D: TRBD2; V: TRBV28; length: 16; size: many; J: TRBJ2-7; DNA: TGTGCCAGCAGTTTATTTCGGGGGACTAAACACTACGAGCAGTACTTC; CDR3: CASSLFRGTKHYEQYF
D: -; V: TRBV4-3; length: 14; size: -; J: TRBJ2-7; DNA: TGCGCCAGCAGCCAGGAACTAGTCTGGCGTGAGCAGTACTTC; CDR3: CASSQELVWREQYF
D: -; V: TRBV12-3/TRBV12-4; length: 16; size: many; J: TRBJ2-1; DNA: TGTGCCAGCAGGTGGTCGGTACAGGTCTCCTACAATGAGCAGTTCTTC; CDR3: CASRWSVQVSYNEQFF
D: -; V: TRBV6-1; length: 14; size: many; J: TRBJ2-4; DNA: TGTGCCAGTCGCCTTAGGGAAACCAAAAACATTCAGTACTTC; CDR3: CASRLRETKNIQYF
D: -; V: TRBV13; length: 20; size: few; J: TRBJ2-7; DNA: TGTGCCAGCAGGCAGAGCTTAGGGGGGCACGGGGGACGCAGCTCCTACGAGCAGTACTTC; CDR3: CASRQSLGGHGGRSSYEQYF
D: -; V: TRBV7-6; length: 16; size: many; J: TRBJ2-3; DNA: TGTGCCAGCAGCCCCAGTGGGGTCGGCGCTACAGATACGCAGTATTTT; CDR3: CASSPSGVGATDTQYF
D: -; V: TRBV4-3; length: 17; size: many; J: TRBJ2-5; DNA: TGCGCCAGCAGCCAAGGTTTTGGGGGCGCGAGAGTGGAGACCCAGTACTTC; CDR3: CASSQGFGGARVETQYF